Below, 25 T cell receptor beta chains from the same sample are listed, as sequenced in a study of vaccination and CD4 T cells after COVID-19. Treatment denoted: roughly nine-day PBMC culture with coronavirus spike peptide pools or control peptides (ViraFEST assay). Cultured CD4+ T-cell DNA underwent Oncomine TCR Beta short-read sequencing. TCRdb passed the PCR reads through MiXCR, listing each CDR3 protein once. The sample holds roughly 14,000 distinct CDR3 sequences, about 53% seen once. These receptors lack a known antigen. The specimen comprised CD4+ T cells from blood, cultured in vitro, sampled before SARS-CoV-2 vaccination. Every receptor here comes from a human donor who had recovered from COVID-19.

This clonotype came up a few times. The V and J genes are TRBV4-1 and TRBJ2-5; D could derive from TRBD1 or TRBD2 (8 bases each). The CDR3 runs 15 residues. Germline CDR1 is MGHRA and CDR2 is YSYEKL. Trimming shortened V by 8 bases and J by 2 bases, and 18 bases separated the two germline ends. The CDR3 here is CASLAGQENQETQYF. The CDR3 DNA reads as TGCGCCAGCTTAGCGGGACAGGAAAATCAAGAGACCCAGTACTTC.

V and J are TRBV20-1 and TRBJ2-2; 10 positions agree with TRBD2. CDR3 length: 14 amino acids. Looked up from germline, CDR1 is DFQATT and CDR2 is SNEGSKA (reference sequence). V shed 4 bases, J shed 4 bases, and the junction held 3 bases outside the gene matches. The DNA for the CDR3 is TGCAGTGCTATGCGACTAGCGGGCACCGGGGAGCTGTTTTTT. This encodes CSAMRLAGTGELFF.

This clonotype has only a few counts. The chain couples TRBV6-1 to TRBJ1-5; D ambiguous. The CDR3 sequence is 15 residues long. Trimming removed 6 bases from V and 7 bases from J, with 19 bases in between. Germline values: CDR1 MNHNS, CDR2 SASEGT. The CDR3 protein is CASSNLPTGKQPQHF. CDR3 DNA sequence: TGTGCCAGCAGCAACTTACCCACCGGGAAACAGCCCCAGCATTTT.

This chain connects TRBV7-8 to TRBJ2-3, with D hard to call. The CDR3 consists of 14 residues. V lost 3 bases, J lost 6 bases, and 13 bases lay in between. Germline V gene data show CDR1 as SGHVS and CDR2 as FQNEAQ. Here the CDR3 DNA reads TGTGCCAGCAGCTTGTATCGTTCATGGGATACGCAGTATTTT. Residues: CASSLYRSWDTQYF.

V usage is TRBV7-2 and J usage is TRBJ2-5; 10 nucleotides align to TRBD1. Germline lookup yields CDR1 SGHTA and CDR2 FQGNSA. This CDR3 is 14 amino acids long. V was clipped by 4 bases and J by 7 bases; unmatched bases: 6. The CDR3 nucleotides are TGTGCCAGCAGCTCCCGACAGGGGGCGGGGACCCAGTACTTC. Translated, it gives CASSSRQGAGTQYF.

The gene calls are TRBV30 and TRBJ1-5; D is uncertain. The germline CDR1 and CDR2 sequences are GTSNPN and SVGIG (reference sequence). V was cut by 0 bases and J by 7 bases, with 7 bases left in between. This CDR3 region has 12 residues. This CDR3 is CAWSVGGQPQHF. The CDR3 DNA follows: TGTGCCTGGAGTGTGGGTGGACAGCCCCAGCATTTT.

The chain employs TRBV20-1 and TRBJ2-7, with 7 bases matching TRBD1. The germline V gene encodes CDR1 DFQATT and CDR2 SNEGSKA (reference sequence). The CDR3 covers 12 residues. The J segment lost 6 bases and the V segment lost 3 bases, leaving 5 bases of the junction unmatched. The CDR3 sequence: CSASGQGVEQYF. CDR3 nucleotide sequence: TGCAGTGCTAGCGGCCAGGGGGTCGAGCAGTACTTC.

The rearrangement uses TRBV20-1 and TRBJ2-3; 9 nucleotides align to TRBD2. The CDR3 has 14 residues. Germline CDR1 and CDR2: DFQATT and SNEGSKA (reference sequence). The V segment lost 5 bases and the J segment 7 bases; nucleotides outside the gene matches: 10. The CDR3 protein is CSAPPAGGRHTQYF. CDR3 in DNA: TGCAGTGCTCCTCCGGCGGGAGGGCGCCATACGCAGTATTTT.

The rearrangement joins TRBV20-1 to TRBJ2-1, with 10 nucleotides matching TRBD2. CDR1 and CDR2 from the germline V gene are DFQATT and SNEGSKA (reference sequence). This CDR3 has 15 residues. The V gene end was trimmed by 0 bases and the J gene end by 8 bases; junction bases not matched to a gene: 7. The CDR3 nucleotides read TGCAGTGCTAGAGATAGGCTAGCGGGAGTGGATGAGCAGTTCTTC. It codes for CSARDRLAGVDEQFF.

This rearrangement joins TRBV6-5 to TRBJ2-1; 14 positions agree with TRBD2. CDR1 and CDR2 (germline): MNHEY, SVGAGI. V was pared by 0 bases and J by 4 bases, with 8 bases of the junction left unmatched. This CDR3 contains 19 residues. This CDR3 is CASSYSTSGRAVLYNEQFF. For the CDR3, the DNA is TGTGCCAGCAGTTACTCGACTAGCGGGAGGGCCGTACTATACAATGAGCAGTTCTTC.

The chain uses TRBV7-8 and TRBJ2-1; D perhaps matches TRBD2 (7 bases). The CDR3 is 16 residues long. V lost 1 base and J 4 bases, leaving 14 bases between the germline ends. CDR1 and CDR2 from the germline V gene are SGHVS and FQNEAQ. CDR3 in amino acids: CASSLVPGGGYNEQFF. The CDR3 bases are TGTGCCAGCAGCTTAGTTCCGGGGGGCGGGTACAATGAGCAGTTCTTC.

The chain has TRBV14 and TRBJ2-7, with 9 nucleotides matching TRBD2. The V segment lost 5 bases and the J segment 2 bases; nucleotides outside the gene matches: 7. This CDR3 spans 15 amino acids. The germline V gene encodes CDR1 SGHDN and CDR2 FVKESK. The CDR3 region has the DNA TGTGCCAGCAGCTCCCTAGCGGGACCCACCTACGAGCAGTACTTC. Translated, it gives CASSSLAGPTYEQYF.

The CDR3 sequence is CASSTLVNTEAFF. DNA for the CDR3: TGTGCCAGTAGTACTCTGGTGAACACTGAAGCTTTCTTT. The chain combines TRBV19 with TRBJ1-1; D unresolved. Per germline, CDR1 LNHDA and CDR2 SQIVND (reference sequence). This CDR3 region has 13 residues. The V end lost 4 bases, the J end lost 0 bases, and 6 bases lay between the germline ends.

The CDR3 DNA reads as TGTGCCAGCAGCAAACTAGGGGACAGGGCATCCCTTCTAGGTTGGCCCCAGCATTTT. Translated, it gives CASSKLGDRASLLGWPQHF. The chain recombines TRBV21-1 with TRBJ1-5; the table's TRBD1 call for D was not verified on the DNA. TRBV21-1 is recorded as a pseudogene. The CDR3 spans 19 residues.

The chain combines TRBV6-1 with TRBJ2-5; 7 bases agree with TRBD2. V shed 8 bases, J shed 1 base, and the junction held 4 bases outside the gene matches. The length of the CDR3 is 13 residues. CDR1 and CDR2 (germline): MNHNS, SASEGT. The CDR3 DNA reads as TGTGCCAGCGGAAGGACTAGCCAAGAGACCCAGTACTTC. It is translated as CASGRTSQETQYF.

The chain uses TRBV30 and TRBJ2-7, with D perhaps assigned TRBD1 or TRBD2 (5 bases each). There are 14 residues in the CDR3. Germline V CDR1 and CDR2: GTSNPN, SVGIG (reference sequence). V lost 8 bases and J 0 bases, leaving 17 bases between the germline ends. In DNA form, the CDR3 reads TGTGCCGTTGGCCCTGGGACGGTCTCCTACGAGCAGTACTTC. Protein: CAVGPGTVSYEQYF.

V is TRBV11-2 and J is TRBJ2-5; no clear D. The length of the CDR3 is 15 residues. V lost 1 base and J lost 2, with 11 bases in between. Germline assignment: CDR1 SGHAT and CDR2 FQNNGV. CDR3 sequence (DNA): TGTGCCAGCAGCTTAGGCCTCGGGCAGCAAGAGACCCAGTACTTC. Translating it yields CASSLGLGQQETQYF. Combining the CDR3 with reference TRBV11-2 and TRBJ2-5 gives the whole variable domain EAGVAQSPRYKIIEKRQSVAFWCNPISGHATLYWYQQILGQGPKLLIQFQNNGVVDDSQLPKDRFSAERLKGVDSTLKIQPAKLEDSAVYLCASSLGLGQQETQYFGPGTRLLVL.

Only a few counts were recorded for this clonotype. The chain carries TRBV6-1 and TRBJ1-5, with D possibly TRBD1 on 6 matching bases. This CDR3 has 13 amino acids. Germline CDR1 MNHNS, CDR2 SASEGT. The V end lost 6 bases, the J end lost 4 bases, and 10 bases lay between the germline ends. DNA of the CDR3: TGTGCCAGCAGCCGACAGGTTAATCAGCCCCAGCATTTT. Encoded protein: CASSRQVNQPQHF.

This sequence joins TRBV20-1 and TRBJ2-5; the match to TRBD2 covers 16 bases. Germline V gene sequence: CDR1 DFQATT, CDR2 SNEGSKA (reference sequence). CDR3 length: 16 residues. J gave up 4 bases and V 5 bases, and 7 bases lay outside the gene matches. The CDR3 reads CSAGTSGRVLGETQYF. CDR3 nucleotides: TGCAGTGCTGGGACTAGCGGGAGGGTGTTGGGAGAGACCCAGTACTTC.

This clonotype was counted only a few times. The J gene is TRBJ1-5, the V gene TRBV20-1; tentative D call: TRBD1 (6 bases). The CDR3 has 22 residues. V was cut by 3 bases and J by 1 base, with 34 bases left in between. The germline CDR1 and CDR2 sequences are DFQATT and SNEGSKA (reference sequence). The CDR3 sequence is CSASRPTAYRVGVFWSNQPQHF. The CDR3, as DNA: TGCAGTGCTAGTCGCCCTACTGCATACAGGGTGGGGGTATTTTGGAGCAATCAGCCCCAGCATTTT.

This chain uses TRBV2 with TRBJ2-2; no reliable D call. The CDR3 covers 14 residues. V lost 6 bases, J lost 1 base, and 9 bases lay in between. CDR1 and CDR2 (germline): SNHLY, FYNNEI. This CDR3 reads CASRSPGNTGELFF. Written as DNA, the CDR3 is TGTGCCAGCAGATCCCCGGGGAACACCGGGGAGCTGTTTTTT.

The chain has TRBV6-1 and TRBJ1-5; D uncertain. The germline V gene encodes CDR1 MNHNS and CDR2 SASEGT. V dropped 6 bases and J dropped 6 bases, with 15 bases sitting between them. This CDR3 contains 14 residues. The CDR3: CASSNSWEGQPQHF. The DNA for the CDR3 is TGTGCCAGCAGCAACAGCTGGGAGGGTCAGCCCCAGCATTTT.

The V and J genes are TRBV5-4 and TRBJ2-7; 8 bases are a match to TRBD2. Germline CDR1 SGHNT, CDR2 YYREEE (reference sequence). Trimming took 1 base from V and 0 from J; bases not matched to a gene: 6. The CDR3 has 16 amino acids. CDR3 amino acids: CASSLYPGGTSYEQYF. CDR3 in DNA: TGTGCCAGCAGCTTGTATCCGGGAGGGACCTCCTACGAGCAGTACTTC.

This chain connects TRBV30 to TRBJ1-2, with no clear D. In germline, CDR1 is GTSNPN, CDR2 SVGIG (reference sequence). V lost 4 bases and J 4 bases, leaving 19 bases between the germline ends. There are 15 residues in the CDR3. CDR3 residues: CAWNLLGNLRYGYTF. CDR3 in DNA: TGTGCCTGGAACCTTTTAGGCAACCTACGCTATGGCTACACCTTC.

A few counts support this clonotype. The rearrangement uses TRBV6-5 and TRBJ2-7; a possible D gene is TRBD2 (6 bases). The V gene lost 4 bases and the J gene lost 5 bases, with 21 bases spanning the gap. In germline, CDR1 is MNHEY, CDR2 SVGAGI. The length of the CDR3 is 16 residues. In nucleotides, the CDR3 is TGTGCCAGCAGTTTCCTGACTAGTTCCCTGCTTCACGAGCAGTACTTC. This sequence encodes CASSFLTSSLLHEQYF.